This T cell receptor (beta chain) was sequenced for a study of CD8 T cells in Susac syndrome. Study-wide findings and caveats: Peak Susac CD8+ clonal expansion occurred in TEMRA cells and active patients.

Germline trimming cut 0 bases from V and 9 bases from J; bases unmatched to any gene: 9. Looked up from germline, CDR1 is SGHRS and CDR2 is YFSETQ. This CDR3 is 16 amino acids long. A remark on this clonotype: Its specificity is unknown.

The authors reverse transcribed roughly 0.5 to 1 ug RNA with random hexamers. It was immunoSEQ multiplex PCR that amplified TCR beta CDR3 across 54 Vbeta and 13 Jbeta. TCRdb analysed the immunoSEQ multiplex PCR reads with MiXCR anew, one entry per CDR3 protein. The profile covers around 100,000 distinct CDR3 sequences, with around 96% appearing a single time and approximately 0.3% taken by the ten largest. Material for sequencing was CD8+ T cells from PBMCs. The rearrangement links TRBV5-1 to TRBJ2-1; 10 bases fit TRBD2. This clonotype originated in a human donor with Susac syndrome. The CDR3 region is CASSLGTSGNKAEQFF. CDR3 bases: TGCGCCAGCAGCTTGGGAACTAGCGGGAATAAGGCTGAGCAGTTCTTC.